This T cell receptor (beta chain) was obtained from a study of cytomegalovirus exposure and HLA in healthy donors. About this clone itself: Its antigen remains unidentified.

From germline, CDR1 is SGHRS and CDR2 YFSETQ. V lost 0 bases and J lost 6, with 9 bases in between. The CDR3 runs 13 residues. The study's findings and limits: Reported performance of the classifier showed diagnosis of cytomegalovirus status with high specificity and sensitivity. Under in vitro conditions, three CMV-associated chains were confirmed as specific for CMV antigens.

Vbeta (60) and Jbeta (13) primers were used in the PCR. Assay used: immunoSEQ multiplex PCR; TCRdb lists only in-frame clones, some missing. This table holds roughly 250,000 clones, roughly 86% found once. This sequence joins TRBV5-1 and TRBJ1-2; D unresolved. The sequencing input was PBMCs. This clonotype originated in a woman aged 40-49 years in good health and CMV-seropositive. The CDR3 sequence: CASSLGSGNGYTF. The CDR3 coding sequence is TGCGCCAGCAGCTTGGGGTCGGGTAATGGCTACACCTTC.